What follows is one TCR beta chain and its context. The data derive from a study of blood T cell repertoires in COVID-19. Study in general: The United States, Italy and Spain were the sources of the acute and convalescent COVID-19 samples. T cells, B-cell-depleted T cells, or PBMCs provided the cDNA or gDNA that served as material.

The CDR3 extends over 13 amino acids. V lost 5 bases to trimming and J lost 2 bases; unmatched junction nucleotides: 2. From germline, CDR1 is SGHTA and CDR2 FQGNSA. Followed over time, Seattle patients had been enrolled while infection was active. In the authors' workflow: Estimates of nucleated cell counts were drawn from the amplification of reference gene primers. The assay was immunoSEQ multiplex PCR, and TCRdb's table has in-frame clones only and misses some. Clonal size and the V and J genes are those of that table, whereas D and trimming came from the DNA. The sample yields 200,000 to 250,000 clones, 85% seen once.

J is TRBJ1-2 and V is TRBV7-2, with TRBD1 identical over 7 bases. Sequencing was carried out using peripheral blood. This TCR was recovered from a woman in her 70s with COVID-19, enrolled during active disease. CDR3 protein: CASSQGVNYGYTF. The DNA of the CDR3 is TGTGCCAGCAGCCAGGGGGTGAACTATGGCTACACCTTC.